Following are 22 T cell receptor beta chains from one sample sequenced in a study of cytomegalovirus exposure and HLA in healthy donors (dated by TCRdb to about 2017). Library generation was performed with the immunoSEQ multiplex PCR assay. A mixture of 60 forward primers for TCR Vbeta segments and 13 reverse primers for TCR Jbeta segments was used in the multiplex PCR. TCRdb carries this immuneACCESS record with in-frame sequences only. Its versions omit some clonotypes, under half of them owing to an unresolved V gene in the studies checked, with the rest unexplained. Here the sample has some 180,000 clones; 65% to 80% occur a single time. Clones ranked in the top ten supply around 4.3% of the sample. Input material: PBMCs. These receptors were obtained from a woman in her 30s in good health and CMV-seropositive.

DNA for the CDR3: TGTGCCAGTAGTATAGAGGGGGCCGGGGAGACCCAGTACTTC. Its protein product is CASSIEGAGETQYF. The chain recombines TRBV19 with TRBJ2-5, with TRBD1 as a possible D gene (6 bases). Germline CDR1 is LNHDA and CDR2 is SQIVND (reference sequence). This CDR3 comprises 14 residues. V was clipped by 0 bases and J by 5 bases, with 10 bases between them.

The V call is TRBV10-3, the J call TRBJ1-2, with D possibly matching TRBD1 (6 bases). In germline, CDR1 is ENHRY, CDR2 SYGVKD. CDR3 length equals 18 residues. Trimming removed 5 bases from V and 2 bases from J, with 24 bases in between. The CDR3 DNA follows: TGTGCCATCAGTACGTGGGGACACGCGAAACCTTTGAACTATGGCTACACCTTC. This gives the protein CAISTWGHAKPLNYGYTF.

The chain has TRBV11-3 and TRBJ1-2, with D perhaps matching TRBD1 (6 bases). Germline V lookup: CDR1 SGHNT, CDR2 YENEEA. Deletions cut 2 bases from V and 11 bases from J, with 15 bases between. CDR3 length: 13 amino acids. CDR3 residues: CASSLPGQPVYTF. CDR3 sequence (DNA): TGTGCCAGCAGCTTACCGGGACAACCGGTTTACACCTTC.

This clone was counted a few times. This rearrangement joins TRBV10-3 to TRBJ2-4, with 7 positions matching TRBD1. Germline trimming cut 2 bases from V and 11 bases from J; bases unmatched to any gene: 6. The CDR3 loop spans 13 amino acids. Germline CDR1 reads ENHRY; CDR2 reads SYGVKD. CDR3 residues: CAISEERDSFQYF. CDR3 nucleotide sequence: TGTGCCATCAGTGAGGAAAGGGACAGCTTTCAGTACTTC.

This chain uses TRBV6-5 with TRBJ1-6; D unclear. Per the germline V gene, CDR1 is MNHEY and CDR2 is SVGAGI. V was trimmed by 6 bases and J by 6 bases, leaving 12 bases between them. CDR3 size: 14 residues. The CDR3 DNA is TGTGCCAGCAGGCCAAGAATAGTTAATTCACCCCTCCACTTT. It translates to CASRPRIVNSPLHF.

The chain carries TRBV7-2 and TRBJ2-7, with 9 bases lining up with TRBD2. The CDR3 has 15 amino acids. V lost 4 bases, J lost 1 base, and 5 bases stayed unmatched. Germline V CDR1 and CDR2: SGHTA, FQGNSA. Here the CDR3 DNA reads TGTGCCAGCAGCTGGACTAGCGCGAGTTCCTACGAGCAGTACTTC. Amino acids: CASSWTSASSYEQYF.

This chain's CDR3 is CASSLGLAGEPSYNEQFF. The CDR3 DNA reads TGCGCCAGCAGCTTGGGGCTAGCGGGGGAACCCTCCTACAATGAGCAGTTCTTC. J is TRBJ2-1 and V is TRBV5-1, with 10 bases that match TRBD2. Germline V gene lookup returns CDR1 SGHRS and CDR2 YFSETQ. The CDR3 contains 18 residues. Losses at the gene ends were 0 bases for V and 0 bases for J; bases not matched to a gene: 6.

This chain connects TRBV13 to TRBJ1-2, with D hard to call. There are 14 residues in the CDR3. V was trimmed by 3 bases and J by 7 bases, leaving 15 bases between them. The V gene's germline CDR1 is PRHDT and CDR2 FYEKMQ (reference sequence). This CDR3 is CASSFQSEVPGYTF. The CDR3 DNA reads TGTGCCAGCAGCTTCCAATCGGAGGTCCCTGGCTACACCTTC.

The rearrangement links TRBV10-2 to TRBJ2-2; tentative D call: TRBD2 (6 bases). Trimming pared 6 bases from V and 6 bases from J, leaving 20 bases between. This CDR3 comprises 16 residues. CDR1 is WSHSY and CDR2 is SAAADI in the germline V gene. CDR3 in amino acids: CASSPSGLRGAGELFF. In DNA, the CDR3 is TGCGCCAGCAGCCCCTCGGGACTCCGTGGCGCCGGGGAGCTGTTTTTT.

The chain joins TRBV5-4 to TRBJ2-7, with 10 bases fitting TRBD2. J gave up 0 bases and V 3 bases, and 0 bases lay outside the gene matches. Per germline, CDR1 SGHNT and CDR2 YYREEE (reference sequence). This CDR3 is 14 amino acids long. The CDR3 spells CASSSSGSSYEQYF. The DNA for the CDR3 is TGTGCCAGCAGCTCTAGCGGGAGCTCCTACGAGCAGTACTTC. The full variable domain, with the rest looked up from reference TRBV5-4 and TRBJ2-7, is ETGVTQSPTHLIKTRGQQVTLRCSSQSGHNTVSWYQQALGQGPQFIFQYYREEENGRGNFPPRFSGLQFPNYSSELNVNALELDDSALYLCASSSSGSSYEQYFGPGTRLTVT.

This clone showed up just once. This chain joins TRBV10-3 and TRBJ2-1, with 11 positions matching TRBD2. Germline V gene data show CDR1 as ENHRY and CDR2 as SYGVKD. V dropped 6 bases and J dropped 9; count of bases not matched to a gene: 19. The length of the CDR3 is 18 residues. The CDR3 nucleotides are TGTGCCATCAGAGGGGGTATAGCGGGAGGGCCCGATATTTTTGAGCAGTTCTTC. This translates into CAIRGGIAGGPDIFEQFF.

A note on this clone: Additional DNA sequences in this sample encode the identical CDR3. The J gene is TRBJ2-7, the V gene TRBV5-6; D is uncertain. The CDR3 consists of 14 residues. CDR1 and CDR2 from the germline V gene are SGHDT and YYEEEE. The ends were cut back, 4 bases at V and 2 bases at J, with 13 bases in the middle. The DNA of the CDR3 is TGTGCCAGCAGCCTGTCCGCAGGTACCTACGAGCAGTACTTC. It codes for CASSLSAGTYEQYF. Complete variable domain (other parts from reference TRBV5-6 and TRBJ2-7): DAGVTQSPTHLIKTRGQQVTLRCSPKSGHDTVSWYQQALGQGPQFIFQYYEEEERQRGNFPDRFSGHQFPNYSSELNVNALLLGDSALYLCASSLSAGTYEQYFGPGTRLTVT.

The V gene is TRBV4-2, the J gene TRBJ2-7; D not certain. Germline V CDR1 and CDR2: LGHNA, YNFKEQ. The CDR3 contains 14 residues. V lost 1 base to trimming and J lost 2 bases, with 9 bases between them. The CDR3, as DNA: TGTGCCAGCAGCCAAGTAGAGGATCCCTACGAGCAGTACTTC. It translates to CASSQVEDPYEQYF.

The chain uses TRBV11-3 and TRBJ2-7; maybe TRBD1 (5 bases). Germline loops: CDR1 SGHNT, CDR2 YENEEA. V was pared by 5 bases and J by 1 base, with 18 bases between. The CDR3 sequence is 16 residues long. The CDR3 nucleotides read TGTGCCAGCAGCCCAAGACGAACTTCAGGGTCCTACGAGCAGTACTTC. This encodes CASSPRRTSGSYEQYF.

CDR3 residues: CASIDWAGVYEQYF. CDR3 coding DNA: TGTGCCAGCATCGATTGGGCGGGAGTCTACGAGCAGTACTTC. The rearrangement joins TRBV6-1 to TRBJ2-7; 7 nucleotides align to TRBD2. With V trimmed by 7 bases and J by 3 bases, 9 bases remained unmatched. This CDR3 contains 14 residues. Germline lookup yields CDR1 MNHNS and CDR2 SASEGT.

This clone was found once. CDR3 in amino acids: CATAAMAGGRSYEQYF. The CDR3 nucleotides are TGTGCCACCGCGGCCATGGCAGGGGGTAGATCCTACGAGCAGTACTTC. This chain joins TRBV15 and TRBJ2-7; TRBD1 agrees at 7 bases. The CDR3 has 16 residues. After removal of 8 bases from V and 1 base from J, the junction contained 14 bases not matched to a gene. Germline CDR1 LNHNV, CDR2 YYDKDF (reference sequence). The full variable domain, its missing parts supplied by reference TRBV15 and TRBJ2-7, is DAMVIQNPRYQVTQFGKPVTLSCSQTLNHNVMYWYQQKSSQAPKLLFHYYDKDFNNEADTPDNFQSRRPNTSFCFLDIRSPGLGDTAMYLCATAAMAGGRSYEQYFGPGTRLTVT.

The chain recombines TRBV5-1 with TRBJ2-5; D might be TRBD1 (6 bases). This CDR3 contains 13 residues. Germline lookup yields CDR1 SGHRS and CDR2 YFSETQ. Trimming cost V 1 base and J 5 bases, with 9 bases left between them. CDR3 nucleotide sequence: TGCGCCAGCAGCTTGACAGGGAAGGAGACCCAGTACTTC. Translating it yields CASSLTGKETQYF.

The table lists this clone with a count of one. The chain couples TRBV6-5 to TRBJ1-5; D not certain. CDR3 length equals 14 residues. V was cut by 5 bases and J by 0 bases, with 8 bases left in between. Germline CDR1 reads MNHEY; CDR2 reads SVGAGI. DNA of the CDR3: TGTGCCAGCAGTCGGGAGTATAGCAATCAGCCCCAGCATTTT. Translation gives CASSREYSNQPQHF.

This clone showed up just once. The chain uses TRBV7-9 and TRBJ1-4; perhaps TRBD1 as D (6 bases). The V end lost 4 bases, the J end lost 8 bases, and 14 bases lay between the germline ends. Germline CDR1 and CDR2: SEHNR and FQNEAQ (reference sequence). The CDR3 is made up of 14 amino acids. The CDR3 loop reads CASSSSGVREKLFF. For the CDR3, the DNA is TGTGCCAGCAGCTCATCAGGGGTTCGGGAAAAACTGTTTTTT.

The V and J genes are TRBV30 and TRBJ1-5; D uncertain. Germline values: CDR1 GTSNPN, CDR2 SVGIG (reference sequence). The CDR3 spans 14 residues. V was cut by 1 base and J by 6 bases, with 13 bases left in between. CDR3 sequence (DNA): TGTGCCTGGAGTGGTGCTGGGAGGGCTCAGCCCCAGCATTTT. It translates to CAWSGAGRAQPQHF.

This chain connects TRBV4-2 to TRBJ2-1; 8 nucleotides line up with TRBD2. CDR1 LGHNA and CDR2 YNFKEQ come from the germline V gene. J was trimmed by 8 bases and V by 0 bases; bases with no gene match: 9. The CDR3 is 16 amino acids. In nucleotides, the CDR3 is TGTGCCAGCAGCCAAGATCTAGGCGGGGGGCGGGATGAGCAGTTCTTC. Protein sequence: CASSQDLGGGRDEQFF.

This sequence joins TRBV6-6 and TRBJ1-5; weak D call: TRBD1 (6 bases). Trimming took off 8 bases at V and 3 bases at J, with 14 bases between the two ends. The CDR3 spans 14 residues. Germline-derived CDR1 and CDR2 are MNHNY and SVGAGI (reference sequence). DNA for the CDR3: TGTGCCAGCGCCGTCAGGGGTCACAATCAGCCCCAGCATTTT. Its protein is CASAVRGHNQPQHF.